What follows describes a single T cell receptor (beta chain). Its antigen is currently unknown. The data were obtained in a study of Graves' ophthalmopathy and Graves' hyperthyroidism. Study observations and caveats: The model predicted ophthalmopathy progression with 60% to 71% sensitivity and around 72% specificity.

The authors amplified TCR beta CDR3 regions from RNA transcripts. HTBI-primed RT-PCR formed the first round, and a multiplex PCR formed the second. From the multiplex PCR reads, TCRdb called clonotypes with MiXCR, one entry per CDR3 protein. The sample carries 600,000 to 950,000 distinct CDR3 sequences, 35% to 50% recorded once. The PBMCs had their origin in around 10 ml of fresh peripheral blood. Losses at the gene ends were 8 bases for V and 8 bases for J; bases not matched to a gene: 3. The germline V gene encodes CDR1 ENHRY and CDR2 SYGVKD. The length of the CDR3 is 11 residues. Specimen: peripheral blood. The sequence was collected from an adult man with Graves' ophthalmopathy. The chain recombines TRBV10-3 with TRBJ1-2, with TRBD1 matching over 9 bases. The CDR3 spells CAISQGAGYTF. The CDR3 nucleotides are TGTGCCATCTCACAGGGGGCGGGCTACACCTTC.